A single sample gave rise to the 26 T cell receptor beta chains below, sequenced in a study of early T cells in non-severe SARS-CoV-2 infection. MiXCR, run by TCRdb on the 5' RACE reads, gives a single entry per CDR3 protein. This sample carries about 40,000 distinct CDR3 sequences, roughly 4.7% of them seen once, and the ten largest clones take roughly 5%. Source material: whole blood. These receptors originate from an adult who was a healthcare worker with PCR-confirmed SARS-CoV-2 infection or an uninfected control (not recorded which).

This clonotype was seen a few times. V usage is TRBV2 and J usage is TRBJ1-2, with 7 positions matching TRBD1. The germline V gene encodes CDR1 SNHLY and CDR2 FYNNEI. The CDR3 consists of 15 residues. V shed 5 bases, J shed 3 bases, and the junction held 9 bases outside the gene matches. CDR3 bases: TGTGCCAGCAGTCCCTCGGGACAGATCTACTATGGCTACACCTTC. Translating gives CASSPSGQIYYGYTF.

This clonotype has ten or more counts. The chain uses TRBV20-1 and TRBJ1-1, with 8 nucleotides matching TRBD1. CDR1 and CDR2 from the germline V gene are DFQATT and SNEGSKA (reference sequence). V trimming: 3 bases; J trimming: 5 bases; junction bases outside the gene matches: 14. This CDR3 spans 16 amino acids. CDR3 amino acids: CSARTGRGPVRTEAFF. The CDR3 DNA is TGCAGTGCTAGGACTGGCAGGGGGCCGGTCCGAACTGAAGCTTTCTTT.

The chain recombines TRBV7-8 with TRBJ2-1, with a tentative D call TRBD1 (5 bases). Germline CDR1 reads SGHVS; CDR2 reads FQNEAQ. Deletions cut 6 bases from V and 10 bases from J, with 13 bases between. The CDR3 totals 12 residues. The CDR3 loop is CASRLSGPEQFF. The CDR3 nucleotides read TGTGCCAGCAGGCTCTCAGGGCCAGAGCAGTTCTTC.

The rearrangement joins TRBV7-8 to TRBJ1-2; 9 bases line up with TRBD1. Per germline, CDR1 SGHVS and CDR2 FQNEAQ. J was trimmed by 4 bases and V by 5 bases; bases with no gene match: 8. CDR3 length: 15 residues. CDR3 protein: CASSVGQGLSYGYTF. Written as DNA, the CDR3 is TGTGCCAGCAGCGTGGGACAGGGCCTTTCCTATGGCTACACCTTC.

This clonotype came up many times. This sequence joins TRBV7-2 and TRBJ2-5; the match to TRBD2 covers 13 bases. V was pared by 5 bases and J by 3 bases, with 3 bases of the junction left unmatched. Germline-derived CDR1 and CDR2 are SGHTA and FQGNSA. The length of the CDR3 is 15 residues. The chain's CDR3 is CASSRTSGGEETQYF. The CDR3 coding sequence is TGTGCCAGCAGCCGTACTAGCGGGGGGGAAGAGACCCAGTACTTC.

The V gene is TRBV7-8, the J gene TRBJ2-7; D is unclear. Germline assignment: CDR1 SGHVS and CDR2 FQNEAQ. V lost 5 bases, J lost 4 bases, and 12 bases lay in between. The CDR3 totals 13 residues. The CDR3 coding sequence is TGTGCCAGCAGCCCCGGACCGTTGTACGAGCAGTACTTC. It specifies CASSPGPLYEQYF.

This clonotype was counted ten times or more. The chain uses TRBV6-5 and TRBJ1-3; the match to TRBD1 covers 7 bases. Germline CDR1 MNHEY, CDR2 SVGAGI. This CDR3 contains 13 residues. V shed 6 bases, J shed 2 bases, and the junction held 1 base outside the gene matches. CDR3 nucleotide sequence: TGTGCCAGCAGCACAGGGGCTGGAAACACCATATATTTT. Translation gives CASSTGAGNTIYF.

The table lists this clonotype with many counts. The chain links TRBV12-3 or TRBV12-4 to TRBJ2-2, with no clear D. V lost 8 bases to trimming and J lost 5 bases, with 6 bases between them. This CDR3 is 11 amino acids long. CDR3 loop: CASSRTGELFF. CDR3 bases: TGTGCCAGCTCCCGTACCGGGGAGCTGTTTTTT.

This clonotype came up a few times. The V gene is TRBV3-1, the J gene TRBJ2-1, with no clear D. Trimming removed 1 base from V and 6 bases from J, with 4 bases in between. This CDR3 comprises 12 residues. In germline, CDR1 is LGHDT, CDR2 YNNKEL (reference sequence). CDR3 amino acids: CASSQVGNEQFF. CDR3 DNA: TGTGCCAGCAGCCAAGTGGGCAATGAGCAGTTCTTC.

This clonotype was recorded a few times. V usage is TRBV11-2 and J usage is TRBJ2-7; 7 positions agree with TRBD1. The V and J ends lost 6 bases and 2 bases, in that order; junction bases with no gene match: 13. This CDR3 contains 16 residues. Germline CDR1 is SGHAT and CDR2 is FQNNGV. The CDR3 region is CASSQGGLVWTYEQYF. CDR3 bases: TGTGCCAGCAGTCAAGGGGGCCTAGTATGGACCTACGAGCAGTACTTC.

This clonotype has only a few counts. The gene calls are TRBV7-2 and TRBJ2-1; 9 positions agree with TRBD1. CDR1 is SGHTA, CDR2 FQGNSA, per germline. V gave up 1 base and J gave up 12 bases; unmatched junction bases: 1. The CDR3 contains 12 residues. CDR3 loop: CASSLEDRGQFF. CDR3 in DNA: TGTGCCAGCAGCTTAGAGGACAGGGGGCAGTTCTTC.

This clonotype was seen ten or more times. The J gene is TRBJ2-7, the V gene TRBV6-6; 10 positions agree with TRBD2. Trimming cost V 6 bases and J 4 bases; bases outside gene matches: 0. Germline V gene sequence: CDR1 MNHNY, CDR2 SVGAGI (reference sequence). CDR3 length: 12 amino acids. CDR3 amino acids: CASRTSGYEQYF. CDR3 DNA: TGTGCCAGCAGGACTAGCGGGTACGAGCAGTACTTC.

The table lists this clonotype with many counts. The chain has TRBV7-9 and TRBJ2-1; no reliable D call. This CDR3 contains 17 residues. CDR1 and CDR2 (germline): SEHNR, FQNEAQ (reference sequence). V dropped 5 bases and J dropped 0 bases, with 17 bases sitting between them. CDR3 nucleotides: TGTGCCAGCAGCCTACCGCGTCGGATGAGCTCCTACAATGAGCAGTTCTTC. It specifies CASSLPRRMSSYNEQFF.

The DNA of the CDR3 is TGCAGTGTTTCGGACAGCGGAAGCGGTTACGAGCAGTACTTC. Encoded protein: CSVSDSGSGYEQYF. V is TRBV20-1 and J is TRBJ2-7, with a tentative D call TRBD1 (6 bases). The germline V and J ends were trimmed by 7 bases and 4 bases, with 20 bases remaining between them. Germline V CDR1 and CDR2: DFQATT, SNEGSKA (reference sequence). The CDR3 totals 14 residues.

The chain couples TRBV3-1 to TRBJ2-7, with 11 bases identical to TRBD2. This CDR3 spans 16 amino acids. Germline CDR1 LGHDT, CDR2 YNNKEL (reference sequence). The trim removed 4 bases at V and 3 bases at J, leaving 8 bases unmatched. CDR3 sequence: CASSPPGTSGFYEQYF. In nucleotides, the CDR3 is TGTGCCAGCAGCCCTCCCGGGACTAGCGGTTTCTACGAGCAGTACTTC.

This clonotype was found many times. The chain is built from TRBV7-3 and TRBJ1-3; the D is unclear. Trimming left V 9 bases short and J 0 bases short, with 18 bases between. Germline CDR1 reads SGHTA; CDR2 reads FQGTGA. The CDR3 is 16 residues long. This CDR3 is CARIELDADSGNTIYF. In DNA, the CDR3 is TGTGCCAGAATAGAGTTGGACGCGGACTCTGGAAACACCATATATTTT.

The table lists this clonotype with many counts. The chain links TRBV7-2 to TRBJ1-6, with D perhaps TRBD1 (5 bases). Germline V lookup: CDR1 SGHTA, CDR2 FQGNSA. The CDR3 covers 15 residues. V shed 5 bases and J shed 10 bases, with 18 bases lying between them. The CDR3 nucleotides read TGTGCCAGCAGCGCTATCCCGGGACCCACATCACCCCTCCACTTT. This sequence encodes CASSAIPGPTSPLHF.

This clonotype was observed a few times. The chain combines TRBV27 with TRBJ1-3; TRBD1 matches at 7 bases. V trimming: 2 bases; J trimming: 3 bases; junction bases outside the gene matches: 19. The CDR3 consists of 20 residues. Germline V gives CDR1 MNHEY, CDR2 SMNVEV (reference sequence). The CDR3 DNA reads as TGTGCCAGCAGTTTAGGGCTTCGGGCACAGGGGATGAGTAGTGGAAACACCATATATTTT. Protein: CASSLGLRAQGMSSGNTIYF.

This clonotype has at least ten counts. The chain combines TRBV9 with TRBJ2-3; 7 bases map to TRBD2. The CDR3 is 15 amino acids. Unmatched junction bases numbered 4, after V lost 3 bases and J lost 0 bases. Germline CDR1 is SGDLS and CDR2 is YYNGEE. For the CDR3, the DNA is TGTGCCAGCAGCGAGCGGGGAACTAGCACAGATACGCAGTATTTT. Its protein is CASSERGTSTDTQYF.

The sample holds many counts of this clonotype. The chain joins TRBV7-6 to TRBJ2-3, with 7 bases aligning to TRBD2. Per germline, CDR1 SGHVS and CDR2 FNYEAQ. The CDR3 has 14 residues. The junction had 5 bases not matched to a gene; V was cut back by 6 bases and J by 2 bases. This chain's CDR3 is CASRGAGPTDTQYF. CDR3 coding DNA: TGTGCCAGCAGAGGAGCGGGGCCCACAGATACGCAGTATTTT.

V usage is TRBV12-3 or TRBV12-4 and J usage is TRBJ1-1, with D perhaps matching TRBD1 (6 bases). Trimming pared 4 bases from V and 5 bases from J, leaving 11 bases between. This CDR3 has 13 residues. CDR3 in DNA: TGTGCCAGCAGTTCGCAACAGGGAACTGAAGCTTTCTTT. Translating gives CASSSQQGTEAFF.

At least ten counts were recorded for this clonotype. The V call is TRBV28, the J call TRBJ1-2; 9 bases align to TRBD1. Germline V gene lookup returns CDR1 MDHEN and CDR2 SYDVKM. The trim removed 11 bases at V and 4 bases at J, leaving 8 bases unmatched. The CDR3 is 13 amino acids. The CDR3: CAGYRGQGYGYTF. The CDR3 DNA reads as TGTGCCGGTTACAGGGGGCAGGGCTATGGCTACACCTTC.

This chain links TRBV6-6 with TRBJ2-1, with TRBD2 matching over 7 bases. The CDR3 length is 14 residues. V gave up 6 bases and J gave up 4 bases; unmatched junction bases: 6. Germline V gene lookup returns CDR1 MNHNY and CDR2 SVGAGI (reference sequence). The CDR3 spells CASRQAGEYNEQFF. The CDR3 DNA reads as TGTGCCAGCAGACAGGCGGGAGAGTACAATGAGCAGTTCTTC.

This clonotype showed up many times. The V and J genes are TRBV18 and TRBJ1-1; no firm D call. The length of the CDR3 is 14 residues. The germline V gene encodes CDR1 KGHSH and CDR2 LQKENI. V dropped 4 bases and J dropped 1 base, with 10 bases sitting between them. The CDR3 loop reads CASSLKKENTEAFF. The CDR3 DNA sequence: TGTGCCAGCTCACTCAAAAAGGAGAACACTGAAGCTTTCTTT.

This clonotype was recorded many times. The chain employs TRBV2 and TRBJ2-7; D uncertain. The CDR3 consists of 13 residues. V lost 6 bases to trimming and J lost 7 bases, with 16 bases between them. CDR1 is SNHLY, CDR2 FYNNEI, per germline. CDR3 sequence reads: CASSTNLRWEQYF. The CDR3 nucleotides are TGTGCCAGCAGCACCAACCTACGATGGGAGCAGTACTTC.

This clonotype was seen a few times. The chain is built from TRBV4-1 and TRBJ2-5; 9 positions agree with TRBD2. There are 15 residues in the CDR3. Trimming removed 0 bases from V and 4 bases from J; junction bases left unmatched: 3. Germline V gene sequence: CDR1 MGHRA, CDR2 YSYEKL. The CDR3 DNA is TGCGCCAGCAGCCAAGATGGGACTAGCCTAGAGACCCAGTACTTC. Encoded protein: CASSQDGTSLETQYF.